The 19 T cell receptor beta chains below all came from one sample that was sequenced in a study of cytomegalovirus exposure and HLA in healthy donors (TCRdb year 2017). Receptors were amplified or captured by the immunoSEQ multiplex PCR assay. For the multiplex PCR, a mixture combining 60 forward primers for TCR Vbeta segments and 13 reverse primers for TCR Jbeta segments was used. TCRdb carries this immuneACCESS record with in-frame sequences only. Its versions omit some clonotypes, under half of them owing to an unresolved V gene in the studies checked, with the rest unexplained. The sample has 90,000 to 100,000 clones on record, 69% of them singletons. The biggest ten clones account for 2.7% of the sample. Sample: PBMCs. Receptors were obtained from a man over 45 in good health and CMV-seronegative.

This chain connects TRBV4-3 to TRBJ2-3; 7 positions match TRBD2. Germline V lookup: CDR1 LGHNA, CDR2 YSLEER. V shed 0 bases and J 6 bases; nucleotides not matched to a gene: 6. This CDR3 contains 15 residues. CDR3 region: CASSQEAPGGDTQYF. CDR3 sequence (DNA): TGCGCCAGCAGCCAAGAGGCACCCGGGGGGGATACGCAGTATTTT.

This clone was picked up a small number of times. This chain joins TRBV2 and TRBJ1-1; D is undetermined. The germline V gene encodes CDR1 SNHLY and CDR2 FYNNEI. V lost 6 bases to trimming and J lost 4 bases, with 9 bases between them. This CDR3 is 12 amino acids long. This CDR3 reads CASRSGVTEAFF. The CDR3 nucleotides read TGTGCCAGCAGGAGCGGAGTCACTGAAGCTTTCTTT.

The V gene is TRBV19, the J gene TRBJ2-2, with D tentatively TRBD1 (5 bases). The CDR3 totals 14 residues. Germline CDR1 and CDR2: LNHDA and SQIVND (reference sequence). Trimming removed 2 bases at V and 1 base at J, with 5 bases between. This CDR3 reads CASSITGNTGELFF. The CDR3 DNA is TGTGCCAGTAGTATAACAGGGAACACCGGGGAGCTGTTTTTT.

The rearrangement uses TRBV5-1 and TRBJ2-3, with D unresolved. Germline-derived CDR1 and CDR2 are SGHRS and YFSETQ. The CDR3 runs to 15 residues. V was clipped by 4 bases and J by 4 bases, with 16 bases between them. CDR3 sequence: CASSPSPSLPDTQYF. Written as DNA, the CDR3 is TGCGCCAGCAGCCCGTCCCCAAGCCTCCCAGATACGCAGTATTTT.

This rearrangement joins TRBV5-1 to TRBJ2-7, with D hard to call. The V end lost 1 base, the J end lost 0 bases, and 8 bases lay between the germline ends. From germline, CDR1 is SGHRS and CDR2 YFSETQ. The length of the CDR3 is 14 residues. The CDR3 protein is CASSLQEPSYEQYF. The CDR3 coding sequence is TGCGCCAGCAGCTTGCAGGAACCCTCCTACGAGCAGTACTTC.

The V and J genes are TRBV11-3 and TRBJ2-1, with 7 bases lining up with TRBD2. V was pared by 2 bases and J by 8 bases, with 9 bases of the junction left unmatched. The CDR3 runs to 15 residues. Germline CDR1 SGHNT, CDR2 YENEEA. The CDR3 DNA follows: TGTGCCAGCAGCTTATCGACGGGAGGCCCGGATGAGCAGTTCTTC. Encoded protein: CASSLSTGGPDEQFF.

In this sample, this clone turned up once. This rearrangement joins TRBV6-5 to TRBJ2-7, with D tentatively TRBD2 (5 bases). V dropped 5 bases and J dropped 3 bases, with 14 bases sitting between them. CDR1 MNHEY and CDR2 SVGAGI come from the germline V gene. The CDR3 has 14 residues. The CDR3 sequence is CASSQDFDFYEQYF. The CDR3, as DNA: TGTGCCAGCAGTCAGGACTTCGATTTCTACGAGCAGTACTTC.

This sequence joins TRBV4-2 and TRBJ2-5, with 9 bases fitting TRBD1. This CDR3 comprises 14 residues. The germline gives CDR1 LGHNA, CDR2 YNFKEQ. V shed 0 bases and J 5 bases; nucleotides not matched to a gene: 1. The CDR3 sequence: CASSQDGTGETQYF. CDR3 sequence (DNA): TGTGCCAGCAGCCAAGACGGGACAGGGGAGACCCAGTACTTC.

The V call is TRBV18, the J call TRBJ1-1; possibly TRBD1 for D (5 bases). The CDR3 runs to 14 residues. Trimming stripped 2 bases from V and 4 bases from J, with 11 bases between. Germline CDR1 KGHSH, CDR2 LQKENI. The CDR3 is CASSPWGGFTEAFF. The CDR3, as DNA: TGTGCCAGCTCACCATGGGGGGGGTTCACTGAAGCTTTCTTT.

The DNA of the CDR3 is TGCGCCAGCAGCCAACGCAGGGCCCCTCAGCCCCAGCATTTT. The encoded protein is CASSQRRAPQPQHF. The V gene is TRBV4-3, the J gene TRBJ1-5; possible D gene TRBD1, 5 bases. V was cut by 2 bases and J by 6 bases, with 11 bases left in between. The CDR3 totals 14 residues. In germline, CDR1 is LGHNA, CDR2 YSLEER.

J is TRBJ2-2 and V is TRBV6-4, with a weak D call TRBD1 (5 bases). Per germline, CDR1 MRHNA and CDR2 SNTAGT. CDR3 length: 15 residues. V was clipped by 4 bases and J by 6 bases, with 15 bases between them. CDR3 loop: CASSAKSTGAGELFF. For the CDR3, the DNA is TGTGCCAGCAGTGCAAAAAGTACAGGCGCCGGGGAGCTGTTTTTT.

For the CDR3, the DNA is TGCGCCAGCAGCTTGGCCTTAGCGAGTAGCACAGATACGCAGTATTTT. This translates into CASSLALASSTDTQYF. The V gene is TRBV5-1, the J gene TRBJ2-3; weak D call: TRBD2 (5 bases). With 0 bases removed from V and 0 bases from J, the gap between germline ends came to 11 bases. This CDR3 spans 16 amino acids. Germline-derived CDR1 and CDR2 are SGHRS and YFSETQ.

This clone came up a few times. The junction and the germline gene differ at one end; a read error may be behind it. This CDR3 is also generated by other DNA sequences in the sample. V and J are TRBV28 and TRBJ1-1, with 10 nucleotides matching TRBD1. Per germline, CDR1 MDHEN and CDR2 SYDVKM. CDR3 size: 13 residues. CDR3 bases: TGTGCCATCAAGGGACAGGGGTACACTGAGGCTTTCTTT. This encodes CAIKGQGYTEAFF.

The gene calls are TRBV7-2 and TRBJ1-1; 7 bases are shared with TRBD1. After removal of 5 bases from V and 2 bases from J, the junction contained 5 bases not matched to a gene. CDR1 and CDR2 (germline): SGHTA, FQGNSA. The CDR3 loop spans 14 amino acids. CDR3 region: CASSRGTVNTEAFF. DNA for the CDR3: TGTGCCAGCAGCCGGGGGACAGTAAACACTGAAGCTTTCTTT. The variable domain in full, completed from reference TRBV7-2 and TRBJ1-1, reads GAGVSQSPSNKVTEKGKDVELRCDPISGHTALYWYRQSLGQGLEFLIYFQGNSAPDKSGLPSDRFSAERTGGSVSTLTIQRTQQEDSAVYLCASSRGTVNTEAFFGQGTRLTVV.

V and J are TRBV2 and TRBJ1-1; D is perhaps TRBD1 (6 bases). V was shortened by 6 bases and J by 0 bases, with 11 bases between the two germline ends. CDR1 is SNHLY and CDR2 is FYNNEI in the germline V gene. The CDR3 is made up of 14 amino acids. The CDR3 sequence: CASSLQGLNTEAFF. The CDR3 nucleotides read TGTGCCAGCAGCCTACAGGGTTTGAACACTGAAGCTTTCTTT.

The chain couples TRBV30 to TRBJ2-1, with 13 positions matching TRBD2. CDR1 GTSNPN and CDR2 SVGIG come from the germline V gene (reference sequence). CDR3 length: 14 residues. CDR3 region: CASTGTSGKNEQFF. The CDR3 DNA reads TGTGCTTCTACCGGGACTAGCGGGAAAAATGAGCAGTTCTTC.

This chain connects TRBV5-4 to TRBJ2-2; tentative D call: TRBD2 (6 bases). Trimming shortened V by 0 bases and J by 5 bases, and 11 bases separated the two germline ends. Germline CDR1 and CDR2: SGHNT and YYREEE (reference sequence). The CDR3 has 15 residues. CDR3 region: CASSLVGGGTGELFF. In DNA, the CDR3 is TGTGCCAGCAGCTTGGTCGGGGGTGGGACCGGGGAGCTGTTTTTT.

The chain links TRBV5-6 to TRBJ1-3, with D uncertain. Trimming took 3 bases from V and 4 from J, leaving 11 bases between them. This CDR3 spans 14 amino acids. The germline gives CDR1 SGHDT, CDR2 YYEEEE. CDR3 DNA: TGTGCCAGCAGCTCTAAACCGTCCGGAAACACCATATATTTT. Translated: CASSSKPSGNTIYF.

Here the CDR3 DNA reads TGCGCCAGCAGCCAAGATAGCCCGCCCCAGGGGTACGAAAAACTGTTTTTT. Encoded protein: CASSQDSPPQGYEKLFF. V usage is TRBV4-3 and J usage is TRBJ1-4; perhaps TRBD1 as D (6 bases). CDR1 LGHNA and CDR2 YSLEER come from the germline V gene. V dropped 0 bases and J dropped 8 bases, with 19 bases sitting between them. The CDR3 contains 17 residues.